The rows below give T cell receptor beta chains drawn from one sample of a study of shared clonotypes between healthy human individuals. The data were produced by immunoSEQ multiplex PCR, yet TCRdb's version contains in-frame clones alone and is incomplete. The sample carries around 2,100,000 clones, about 94% recorded once. Sequences were obtained from naive CD8+ T cells sorted from blood. These receptors were obtained from a man younger than 35 in good health. Each CDR3 is given with its conserved first and last residue. The D gene is left open where the match is weak. Expanded clones are given a class, and other clones once, few, many or no size at all.

. | TRBJ1-2 | . | TRBV27 | TGTGCCAGCAGTTTAACGCGGGGTCGGGGCTACACCTTC | CASSLTRGRGYTF
. | TRBJ1-5 | . | TRBV19 | TGTGCCAGTAGTATAATAGGGGGCAATCAGCCCCAGCATTTT | CASSIIGGNQPQHF
TRBD1 | TRBJ2-1 | . | TRBV27 | TGTGCCAGCAGTTCAGGGGGCGAACCATACAATGAGCAGTTCTTC | CASSSGGEPYNEQFF
. | TRBJ1-1 | . | TRBV1 | TGCACCAGCAGCCAAGACGGCCACTTGAACACTGAAGCTTTCTTT | CTSSQDGHLNTEAFF
. | TRBJ2-7 | . | TRBV13 | TGTGCCAGCAGCCTTCGGCCACCGGGGGAGCAGTACTTC | CASSLRPPGEQYF
. | TRBJ1-5 | once | TRBV11-2 | TGTGCCAGCAGCTTGGGTCCAGGGCCGGGAAGTCAGCCCCAGCATTTT | CASSLGPGPGSQPQHF
. | TRBJ1-2 | once | TRBV5-1 | TGCGCCAGCAGCTCTACAGGTTACGATGGTTATGGCTACACCTTC | CASSSTGYDGYGYTF
TRBD2 | TRBJ2-7 | . | TRBV27 | TGTGCCAGCAGTTTCCTGGGGGTAGCGGGGGGATACGAGCAGTACTTC | CASSFLGVAGGYEQYF
. | TRBJ2-7 | . | TRBV29-1 | TGCAGCGCCAGGGGTTCGCCCACCTACGAGCAGTACTTC | CSARGSPTYEQYF
. | TRBJ2-7 | . | TRBV2 | TGTGCCAGCTCTGAAGGAGAACAGGGTAACTACGAGCAGTACTTC | CASSEGEQGNYEQYF
. | TRBJ1-3 | . | TRBV30 | TGTGCCTGCGCCGACTCTGGAAACACCATATATTTT | CACADSGNTIYF
TRBD2 | TRBJ2-4 | once | TRBV5-4 | TGTGCCAGCAGCCGGACAGCGGGAGAAGGAAACATTCAGTACTTC | CASSRTAGEGNIQYF
. | TRBJ1-3 | . | TRBV7-2 | TGTGCCAGCAGCTTAGATGACAACTCTGGAAACACCATATATTTT | CASSLDDNSGNTIYF
TRBD2 | TRBJ2-4 | . | TRBV4-1 | TGCGCCAGCAGCCAAGATAGACTAGCGGACCGAAACATTCAGTACTTC | CASSQDRLADRNIQYF
. | TRBJ2-5 | . | TRBV5-8 | TGTGCCAGCAGCGCTACGGGAAGCCAAGAGACCCAGTACTTC | CASSATGSQETQYF
TRBD1 | TRBJ2-3 | . | TRBV2 | TGTGCCAGTGACAGGGGCAGAACAGATACGCAGTATTTT | CASDRGRTDTQYF
TRBD2 | TRBJ2-1 | . | TRBV7-2 | TGTGCCAGCACCCCTGAGGGGACTAGCGGGAGTGAGCAGTTCTTC | CASTPEGTSGSEQFF
. | TRBJ2-5 | . | TRBV4-1 | TGCGCCAGCAGCCAAGATTACAGCCAAGAGACCCAGTACTTC | CASSQDYSQETQYF
TRBD1 | TRBJ1-1 | . | TRBV7-9 | TGTGCCAGCAGCTTAAACAGGGGGCCTGAAGCTTTCTTT | CASSLNRGPEAFF
. | TRBJ2-7 | . | TRBV4-1 | TGCGCCAGCAGCCTGATGACGGGCTCCTACGAGCAGTACTTC | CASSLMTGSYEQYF
. | TRBJ2-3 | . | TRBV2 | TGTGCCAGCAGTGATAGGGGATGGAGCACAGATACGCAGTATTTT | CASSDRGWSTDTQYF
TRBD1 | TRBJ1-2 | . | TRBV29-1 | TGCAGCGTTGTACCCCGCGACAGGGAGTATGGCTACACCTTC | CSVVPRDREYGYTF